Each of the 15 T cell receptor beta chains below was sequenced from the same sample in a study of T cell responses to AZD1222 COVID-19 vaccine. TCRdb keeps only in-frame clones here, not all; method: immunoSEQ multiplex PCR. The profile covers around 81,000 clones, with around 90% appearing a single time and about 8% taken by the ten largest. The sequencing used peripheral blood, collected 28 days after the second AZD1222 dose. These receptors all come from an adult who received the AZD1222 COVID-19 vaccine.

The chain employs TRBV30 and TRBJ2-5, with D tentatively TRBD2 (6 bases). Germline V gene lookup returns CDR1 GTSNPN and CDR2 SVGIG (reference sequence). V shed 7 bases and J shed 4 bases, with 16 bases lying between them. This CDR3 spans 13 amino acids. CDR3 sequence (DNA): TGTGCCTCGAGGGTGTGGGGAGGAGAGACCCAGTACTTC. It translates to CASRVWGGETQYF.

The chain recombines TRBV27 with TRBJ2-6, with a weak D call TRBD1 (6 bases). Trimming stripped 5 bases from V and 3 bases from J, with 14 bases between. Per the germline V gene, CDR1 is MNHEY and CDR2 is SMNVEV (reference sequence). This CDR3 is built from 16 residues. The CDR3 DNA sequence: TGTGCCAGCAGTACAACAGGGTTGGGTGGGGCCAACGTCCTGACTTTC. It specifies CASSTTGLGGANVLTF.

The chain uses TRBV30 and TRBJ2-5; 8 positions agree with TRBD1. The V gene end was trimmed by 4 bases and the J gene end by 2 bases; junction bases not matched to a gene: 9. This CDR3 region has 15 residues. Germline CDR1 and CDR2: GTSNPN and SVGIG (reference sequence). The chain's CDR3 is CAWTPGTGVQETQYF. Here the CDR3 DNA reads TGTGCCTGGACCCCCGGGACAGGCGTTCAAGAGACCCAGTACTTC.

The chain has TRBV7-3 and TRBJ1-1; 9 nucleotides line up with TRBD1. Germline CDR1 SGHTA, CDR2 FQGTGA. Trimming cost V 5 bases and J 11 bases; bases outside gene matches: 9. The CDR3 is 13 residues long. This chain's CDR3 is CASSPDRGQEAFF. In nucleotides, the CDR3 is TGTGCCAGCAGCCCGGACAGGGGCCAAGAGGCTTTCTTT.

The chain employs TRBV28 and TRBJ1-2; perhaps TRBD1 as D (6 bases). This CDR3 comprises 17 residues. Germline CDR1 is MDHEN and CDR2 is SYDVKM. Trimming removed 7 bases from V and 0 bases from J, with 21 bases in between. The CDR3 bases are TGTGCCAGCACCACACTTGGTGGGACACTAGCTAACTATGGCTACACCTTC. Residues: CASTTLGGTLANYGYTF.

The V call is TRBV6-5, the J call TRBJ2-7; D might be TRBD1 (5 bases). CDR1 MNHEY and CDR2 SVGAGI come from the germline V gene. CDR3 length: 15 amino acids. V lost 7 bases to trimming and J lost 3 bases, with 19 bases between them. The CDR3 spells CASTPAPGSDYEQYF. In nucleotides, the CDR3 is TGTGCCAGCACGCCCGCCCCAGGGTCCGACTACGAGCAGTACTTC.

This chain links TRBV18 with TRBJ2-7; D might be TRBD2 (6 bases). The germline V gene has CDR1 KGHSH and CDR2 LQKENI. The CDR3 extends over 14 amino acids. Trimming shortened V by 6 bases and J by 0 bases, and 12 bases separated the two germline ends. The CDR3 region is CASSRESDSYEQYF. The CDR3 nucleotides read TGTGCCAGCTCTCGGGAGAGTGACTCCTACGAGCAGTACTTC.

The chain joins TRBV18 to TRBJ1-1; D unresolved. Germline V gene data show CDR1 as KGHSH and CDR2 as LQKENI. CDR3 length: 15 residues. Trimming left V 5 bases short and J 1 base short, with 14 bases between. DNA for the CDR3: TGTGCCAGCTCAACAACTTCCCCGGGGAACACTGAAGCTTTCTTT. It codes for CASSTTSPGNTEAFF.

The chain links TRBV10-2 to TRBJ2-7; no firm D call. CDR1 WSHSY and CDR2 SAAADI come from the germline V gene. Trimming stripped 4 bases from V and 4 bases from J, with 23 bases between. The CDR3 is 17 residues long. This chain's CDR3 is CASSGKVLTPDQYEQYF. The CDR3 coding sequence is TGCGCCAGCAGTGGGAAAGTCCTGACTCCGGACCAATACGAGCAGTACTTC.

The chain recombines TRBV5-1 with TRBJ2-1; D might be TRBD1 or TRBD2, each matching 5 bases. The CDR3 is 14 residues long. V lost 4 bases and J lost 8, with 16 bases in between. CDR1 SGHRS and CDR2 YFSETQ come from the germline V gene. The chain's CDR3 is CASSPGLGVDEQFF. The CDR3 DNA sequence: TGCGCCAGCAGCCCTGGATTGGGGGTGGATGAGCAGTTCTTC.

V and J are TRBV19 and TRBJ2-2, with D hard to call. Germline V gives CDR1 LNHDA, CDR2 SQIVND (reference sequence). The CDR3 has 15 residues. With 5 bases removed from V and 1 base from J, the gap between germline ends came to 11 bases. The CDR3 is CASSPRGQNTGELFF. For the CDR3, the DNA is TGTGCCAGTAGTCCCCGAGGCCAGAACACCGGGGAGCTGTTTTTT.

There are a few counts of this clone. The chain uses TRBV6-1 and TRBJ2-3; TRBD1 is a possible D gene (5 bases). Looked up from germline, CDR1 is MNHNS and CDR2 is SASEGT. V was cut by 0 bases and J by 6 bases, with 19 bases left in between. The CDR3 runs 17 residues. The CDR3 region is CASSEALGHQPFDTQYF. The CDR3 nucleotides are TGTGCCAGCAGTGAAGCCCTGGGGCACCAACCCTTCGATACGCAGTATTTT.

V gene TRBV6-5 combines with J gene TRBJ2-2; 9 bases map to TRBD2. V shed 5 bases, J shed 2 bases, and the junction held 3 bases outside the gene matches. The CDR3 contains 15 residues. Looked up from germline, CDR1 is MNHEY and CDR2 is SVGAGI. This chain's CDR3 is CASSLAGLNTGELFF. The CDR3 DNA sequence: TGTGCCAGCAGTCTAGCGGGACTTAACACCGGGGAGCTGTTTTTT.

J is TRBJ2-3 and V is TRBV18, with 7 bases lining up with TRBD2. CDR1 and CDR2 from the germline V gene are KGHSH and LQKENI. The junction had 8 bases not matched to a gene; V was cut back by 3 bases and J by 2 bases. The CDR3 covers 16 residues. The CDR3 here is CASSPLAGSATDTQYF. The DNA of the CDR3 is TGTGCCAGCTCACCTTTAGCGGGTTCTGCCACAGATACGCAGTATTTT.

This clone showed up just a few times. The chain recombines TRBV3-1 (or the pseudogene TRBV3-2) with TRBJ1-2, with 8 bases lining up with TRBD1. With V trimmed by 5 bases and J by 3 bases, 5 bases remained unmatched. Germline loops: CDR1 LGHDT, CDR2 YNNKEL (reference sequence). The CDR3 extends over 14 amino acids. CDR3 coding DNA: TGTGCCAGCAGCTCCCGGACAGGGTACTATGGCTACACCTTC. Its protein is CASSSRTGYYGYTF.